The 27 T cell receptor beta chains given below trace back to one sample, sequenced in a study of CD8 T cells in ankylosing spondylitis. TCRdb passed the 5' RACE reads through MiXCR, listing each CDR3 protein once. Here the sample spans roughly 230,000 distinct CDR3 sequences, approximately 8% being singletons. Sequenced sample: blood, either unsorted or a sorted T cell fraction (not recorded which). The receptors were sampled from a female donor with ankylosing spondylitis or in good health (not recorded which).

At least ten counts were recorded for this clonotype. The chain uses TRBV3-1 and TRBJ2-2; 10 bases are a match to TRBD2. Trimming removed 2 bases from V and 3 bases from J; junction bases left unmatched: 3. Germline V gene sequence: CDR1 LGHDT, CDR2 YNNKEL (reference sequence). The CDR3 is 16 amino acids. The CDR3 coding sequence is TGTGCCAGCAGCCAAATGGGACTAGCGTACACCGGGGAGCTGTTTTTT. Its protein is CASSQMGLAYTGELFF.

The genes are TRBV11-2 and TRBJ2-6; maybe TRBD2 (8 bases). CDR1 is SGHAT, CDR2 FQNNGV, per germline. The CDR3 is made up of 19 amino acids. Trimming cost V 5 bases and J 0 bases, with 20 bases left between them. The CDR3 sequence: CASSPGRGTALSGANVLTF. CDR3 DNA sequence: TGTGCCAGCAGCCCCGGGAGGGGGACAGCGCTCTCTGGGGCCAACGTCCTGACTTTC.

This clonotype was counted between two and nine times. The chain links TRBV5-6 to TRBJ2-1; 10 nucleotides agree with TRBD1. The germline gives CDR1 SGHDT, CDR2 YYEEEE. CDR3 length: 19 amino acids. Losses at the gene ends were 0 bases for V and 2 bases for J; bases not matched to a gene: 11. CDR3 residues: CASSLEEVVGQGAYNEQFF. CDR3 nucleotides: TGTGCCAGCAGCTTGGAGGAGGTAGTAGGACAGGGGGCCTACAATGAGCAGTTCTTC.

Notes on this clonotype: A much larger clone is a single base away; this may be a read error. This rearrangement joins TRBV20-1 to TRBJ2-5; no definite D call. Germline V CDR1 and CDR2: DFQATT, SNEGSKA (reference sequence). The length of the CDR3 is 13 residues. CDR3: CSAHPYSQEAQYF. The DNA of the CDR3 is TGCAGTGCTCACCCCTACTCCCAAGAGGCCCAGTACTTC.

This clonotype was seen at least ten times. The chain combines TRBV2 with TRBJ2-2; possibly TRBD1 for D (6 bases). Per the germline V gene, CDR1 is SNHLY and CDR2 is FYNNEI. V was pared by 7 bases and J by 7 bases, with 10 bases between. The CDR3 covers 12 residues. CDR3 nucleotides: TGTGCCAGCAAGGAAGGGGGCGGGGAGCTGTTTTTT. This codes for CASKEGGGELFF.

DNA for the CDR3: TGTGCCAGCAGCCAGGTACAGGGGGCCTACGAGCAGTACTTC. This gives the protein CASSQVQGAYEQYF. The chain is built from TRBV7-2 and TRBJ2-7, with TRBD1 identical over 8 bases. The CDR3 is 14 residues long. The trim removed 5 bases at V and 2 bases at J, leaving 5 bases unmatched. Germline loops: CDR1 SGHTA, CDR2 FQGNSA.

This clonotype was recorded at least ten times. The J gene is TRBJ1-2, the V gene TRBV12-3 or TRBV12-4; possible D gene TRBD1, 5 bases. Between the trimmed V and J ends, which lost 2 bases and 5 bases, there was a span of 9 bases. The CDR3 runs to 13 residues. The CDR3 DNA is TGTGCCAGCAGTTTAAAGACAGAGTATGGCTACACCTTC. Translation gives CASSLKTEYGYTF.

Note on this clonotype: A read error may explain this, as a much larger clone is one base away. The rearrangement uses TRBV4-2 and TRBJ2-3, with a possible D match to TRBD2 (6 bases). Germline V gene data show CDR1 as LGHNA and CDR2 as YNFKEQ. CDR3 size: 17 residues. CDR3 region: CVSSQGVEAPGGDTQYF. CDR3 nucleotide sequence: TGTGTCAGCAGCCAAGGGGTTGAGGCTCCCGGGGGAGATACGCAGTATTTT.

In its sample, this clonotype was seen many times. The genes are TRBV20-1 and TRBJ2-1, with no clear D. V lost 3 bases, J lost 1 base, and 7 bases lay in between. Per germline, CDR1 DFQATT and CDR2 SNEGSKA (reference sequence). The CDR3 is made up of 13 amino acids. The CDR3 sequence: CSARIRSYNEQFF. In DNA, the CDR3 is TGCAGTGCTAGGATTAGATCCTACAATGAGCAGTTCTTC.

This clonotype was recorded a few times. The rearrangement links TRBV7-2 to TRBJ2-7; 13 nucleotides match TRBD2. The CDR3 loop spans 15 amino acids. Germline V gene lookup returns CDR1 SGHTA and CDR2 FQGNSA. Trimming removed 1 base from V and 6 bases from J; junction bases left unmatched: 3. Written as DNA, the CDR3 is TGTGCCAGCAGCTTAGAACTAGCGGGAGGGATCGAGCAGTACTTC. Its protein is CASSLELAGGIEQYF.

This clonotype has a count of ten or more. V usage is TRBV6-2 or TRBV6-3 and J usage is TRBJ2-4; D gene ambiguous. The germline V and J ends were trimmed by 2 bases and 9 bases, with 8 bases remaining between them. Germline loops: CDR1 MNHEY, CDR2 SVGEGT. CDR3 size: 12 residues. CDR3 sequence: CASSYVGSIQYF. CDR3 nucleotides: TGTGCCAGCAGTTACGTGGGTAGCATTCAGTACTTC.

Many counts were recorded for this clonotype. The chain carries TRBV4-3 and TRBJ2-1; 13 bases map to TRBD2. Germline assignment: CDR1 LGHNA and CDR2 YSLEER. This CDR3 comprises 18 residues. With 3 bases clipped from V and 7 bases from J, the junction kept 12 bases outside the gene matches. In DNA form, the CDR3 reads TGCGCCAGCAGCCAGGACCGACCCGGGACTAGCGGGAAAAATGAGCAGTTCTTC. This translates into CASSQDRPGTSGKNEQFF.

The chain recombines TRBV11-2 with TRBJ1-3; the D gene is possibly TRBD1 (5 bases). The V gene's germline CDR1 is SGHAT and CDR2 FQNNGV. The CDR3 covers 18 residues. Trimming left V 4 bases short and J 3 bases short, with 22 bases between. CDR3 DNA: TGTGCCAGCAGCTCGTGGACATACCAAAGAGAGTTTGGAAACACCATATATTTT. Translating it yields CASSSWTYQREFGNTIYF.

This clonotype appeared many times. The rearrangement links TRBV29-1 to TRBJ2-7; possible D gene TRBD1, 6 bases. Trimming removed 4 bases at V and 4 bases at J, with 23 bases between. The CDR3 loop spans 16 amino acids. Germline V gene sequence: CDR1 SQVTM, CDR2 ANQGSEA. DNA of the CDR3: TGCAGCGTTGGAGCAGGGGCCACCCGTCCGCCATACGAGCAGTACTTC. The encoded protein is CSVGAGATRPPYEQYF.

This clonotype came up many times. V and J are TRBV6-6 and TRBJ2-7; possible D gene TRBD1, 6 bases. Trimming removed 6 bases from V and 6 bases from J, with 12 bases in between. From germline, CDR1 is MNHNY and CDR2 SVGAGI (reference sequence). This CDR3 is built from 12 residues. The DNA for the CDR3 is TGTGCCAGCAGGACCACAGGGAGCGAGCAGTACTTC. Its protein product is CASRTTGSEQYF.

This clonotype was counted between two and nine times. The chain is built from TRBV7-9 and TRBJ1-2; the D is unclear. Per germline, CDR1 SEHNR and CDR2 FQNEAQ (reference sequence). The CDR3 loop spans 16 amino acids. V was clipped by 5 bases and J by 4 bases, with 20 bases between them. The DNA of the CDR3 is TGTGCCAGCAGCGATTTTATAGGAGGAAGGAGCTATGGCTACACCTTC. Protein sequence: CASSDFIGGRSYGYTF.

This clonotype was seen many times. V gene TRBV5-1 combines with J gene TRBJ2-7; 7 bases agree with TRBD1. Germline CDR1 is SGHRS and CDR2 is YFSETQ. V shed 2 bases, J shed 6 bases, and the junction held 8 bases outside the gene matches. This CDR3 region has 14 residues. The CDR3 DNA reads TGCGCCAGCAGCTTAGGACAGGCAAGTAGCGAGCAGTACTTC. It is translated as CASSLGQASSEQYF. The complete variable domain, with remaining parts taken from reference TRBV5-1 and TRBJ2-7, reads KAGVTQTPRYLIKTRGQQVTLSCSPISGHRSVSWYQQTPGQGLQFLFEYFSETQRNKGNFPGRFSGRQFSNSRSEMNVSTLELGDSALYLCASSLGQASSEQYFGPGTRLTVT.

This clonotype was counted ten times or more. The chain recombines TRBV20-1 with TRBJ1-1, with D uncertain. V was clipped by 5 bases and J by 11 bases, with 18 bases between them. CDR1 DFQATT and CDR2 SNEGSKA come from the germline V gene (reference sequence). The CDR3 has 12 amino acids. DNA for the CDR3: TGCAGTGCTCCTCCGGGAGGTCTGGGTGCTTTCTTT. It codes for CSAPPGGLGAFF.

This clonotype was counted at least ten times. J is TRBJ2-1 and V is TRBV20-1; D gene unclear. With 5 bases removed from V and 2 bases from J, the gap between germline ends came to 10 bases. Per the germline V gene, CDR1 is DFQATT and CDR2 is SNEGSKA (reference sequence). The CDR3 spans 13 residues. The CDR3 region has the DNA TGCAGTGCTTCGGCGGCCACCTACAATGAGCAGTTCTTC. Its protein product is CSASAATYNEQFF.

Many counts were recorded for this clonotype. The chain uses TRBV12-3 or TRBV12-4 and TRBJ1-1; D is possibly TRBD1 (5 bases). There are 15 residues in the CDR3. V was pared by 7 bases and J by 1 base, with 16 bases between. The CDR3: CASTPRGPRNTEAFF. The CDR3 nucleotides are TGTGCCAGCACACCTCGGGGCCCGAGGAACACTGAAGCTTTCTTT.

This clonotype has a count of ten or more. The chain is built from TRBV3-1 and TRBJ2-1; 8 bases are shared with TRBD2. CDR1 LGHDT and CDR2 YNNKEL come from the germline V gene (reference sequence). V gave up 4 bases and J gave up 3 bases; unmatched junction bases: 8. The length of the CDR3 is 16 residues. For the CDR3, the DNA is TGTGCCAGCAGCCCCGCAGCTAGCGGGTACTACAATGAGCAGTTCTTC. The encoded protein is CASSPAASGYYNEQFF.

This clonotype came up many times. V gene TRBV29-1 combines with J gene TRBJ2-1; a possible D gene is TRBD1 (6 bases). The CDR3 has 12 residues. Between the trimmed V and J ends, which lost 6 bases and 7 bases, there was a span of 13 bases. Germline-derived CDR1 and CDR2 are SQVTM and ANQGSEA. The chain's CDR3 is CSVVPQGNEQFF. The CDR3 DNA follows: TGCAGCGTAGTCCCCCAGGGGAATGAGCAGTTCTTC.

This clonotype was picked up many times. The chain uses TRBV20-1 and TRBJ1-1; TRBD1 agrees at 8 bases. Germline V CDR1 and CDR2: DFQATT, SNEGSKA (reference sequence). The CDR3 has 15 residues. V trimming: 1 base; J trimming: 0 bases; junction bases outside the gene matches: 4. CDR3 protein: CSARGTGTMNTEAFF. CDR3 nucleotides: TGCAGTGCTAGAGGGACAGGGACCATGAACACTGAAGCTTTCTTT.

The chain combines TRBV10-2 with TRBJ1-5, with a possible D match to TRBD1 (6 bases). CDR3 length: 12 amino acids. V was trimmed by 10 bases and J by 4 bases, leaving 11 bases between them. Germline lookup yields CDR1 WSHSY and CDR2 SAAADI. The CDR3 sequence is CATGQDNQPQHF. CDR3 nucleotides: TGCGCCACGGGACAAGATAATCAGCCCCAGCATTTT.

This clonotype was observed at least ten times. This chain links TRBV3-1 with TRBJ1-5; D might be TRBD1 (5 bases). The CDR3 extends over 16 amino acids. V was cut by 0 bases and J by 2 bases, with 11 bases left in between. Per the germline V gene, CDR1 is LGHDT and CDR2 is YNNKEL (reference sequence). This CDR3 reads CASSQDLGVGNQPQHF. The CDR3 DNA is TGTGCCAGCAGCCAAGATTTGGGGGTCGGCAATCAGCCCCAGCATTTT.

This clonotype was counted many times. This rearrangement joins TRBV20-1 to TRBJ1-2, with 9 bases fitting TRBD1. The CDR3 consists of 13 residues. Trimming took 8 bases from V and 6 from J; bases not matched to a gene: 10. CDR1 and CDR2 from the germline V gene are DFQATT and SNEGSKA (reference sequence). CDR3 protein: CSTLDRGVDGYTF. The DNA for the CDR3 is TGCAGTACCTTGGACAGGGGAGTAGATGGCTACACCTTC.

This clonotype was counted ten times or more. The rearrangement joins TRBV5-1 to TRBJ2-1; 7 bases are a match to TRBD1. V was clipped by 4 bases and J by 8 bases; unmatched bases: 15. Germline V gene data show CDR1 as SGHRS and CDR2 as YFSETQ. There are 16 residues in the CDR3. CDR3 nucleotide sequence: TGCGCCAGCAGCCTAGGGACAGCGAGGGCGAGGGATGAGCAGTTCTTC. This sequence encodes CASSLGTARARDEQFF.